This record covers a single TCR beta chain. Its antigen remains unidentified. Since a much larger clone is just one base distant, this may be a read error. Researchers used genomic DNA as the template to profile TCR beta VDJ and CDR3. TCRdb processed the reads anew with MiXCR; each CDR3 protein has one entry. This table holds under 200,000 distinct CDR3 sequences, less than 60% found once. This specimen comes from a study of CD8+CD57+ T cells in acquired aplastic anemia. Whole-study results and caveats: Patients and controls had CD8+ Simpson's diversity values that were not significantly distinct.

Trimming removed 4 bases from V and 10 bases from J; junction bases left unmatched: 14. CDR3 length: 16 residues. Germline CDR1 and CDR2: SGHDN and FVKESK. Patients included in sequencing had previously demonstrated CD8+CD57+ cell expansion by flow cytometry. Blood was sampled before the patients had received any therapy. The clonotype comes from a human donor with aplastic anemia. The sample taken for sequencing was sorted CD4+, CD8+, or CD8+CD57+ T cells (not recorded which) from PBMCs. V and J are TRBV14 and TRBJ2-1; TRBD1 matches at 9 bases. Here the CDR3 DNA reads TGTGCCAGCAGCCGAGGGACAGGGCGAATGGGTGGGGAGCAGTTCTTC. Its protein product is CASSRGTGRMGGEQFF.